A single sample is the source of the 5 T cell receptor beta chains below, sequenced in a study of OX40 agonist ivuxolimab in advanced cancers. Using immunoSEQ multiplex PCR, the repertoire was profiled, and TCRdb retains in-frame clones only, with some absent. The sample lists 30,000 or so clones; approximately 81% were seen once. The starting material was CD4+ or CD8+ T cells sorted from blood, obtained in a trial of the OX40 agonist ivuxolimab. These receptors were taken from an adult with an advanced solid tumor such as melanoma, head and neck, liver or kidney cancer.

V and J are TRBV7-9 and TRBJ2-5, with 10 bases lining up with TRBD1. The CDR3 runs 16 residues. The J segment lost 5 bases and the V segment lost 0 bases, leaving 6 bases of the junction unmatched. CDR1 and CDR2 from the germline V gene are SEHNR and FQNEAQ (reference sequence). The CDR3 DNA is TGTGCCAGCAGCTTAGCTGGGACAGGGGTGCAGGAGACCCAGTACTTC. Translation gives CASSLAGTGVQETQYF.

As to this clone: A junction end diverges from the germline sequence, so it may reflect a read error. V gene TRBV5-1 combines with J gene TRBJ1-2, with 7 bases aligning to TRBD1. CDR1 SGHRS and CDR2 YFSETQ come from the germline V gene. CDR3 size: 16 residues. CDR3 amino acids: CASSLVVGGGGYGHTF. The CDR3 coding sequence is TGCGCCAGCAGCTTGGTAGTAGGAGGGGGCGGCTATGGCCACACCTTC.

The CDR3 DNA reads TGTGCCAGCAGCCCCGACCCAATGAACACTGAAGCTTTCTTT. It specifies CASSPDPMNTEAFF. The rearrangement uses TRBV11-3 and TRBJ1-1; unclear D gene. Germline V gene data show CDR1 as SGHNT and CDR2 as YENEEA. This CDR3 comprises 14 residues. V lost 5 bases to trimming and J lost 0 bases, with 10 bases between them.

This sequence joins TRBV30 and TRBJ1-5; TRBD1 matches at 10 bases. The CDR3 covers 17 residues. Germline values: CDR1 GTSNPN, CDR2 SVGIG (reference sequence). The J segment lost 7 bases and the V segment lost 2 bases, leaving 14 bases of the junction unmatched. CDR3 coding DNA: TGTGCCTGGAGTAGGGGTAAGTCCCGGGACAGGGGACAGCCCCAGCATTTT. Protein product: CAWSRGKSRDRGQPQHF.

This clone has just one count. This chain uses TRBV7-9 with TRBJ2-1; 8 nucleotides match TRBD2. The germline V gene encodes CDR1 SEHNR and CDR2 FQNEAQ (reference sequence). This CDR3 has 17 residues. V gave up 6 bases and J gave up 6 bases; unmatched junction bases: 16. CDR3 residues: CASSRAYPGGGTNEQFF. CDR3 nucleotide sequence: TGTGCCAGCAGTCGGGCCTATCCCGGGGGGGGAACCAATGAGCAGTTCTTC.